A selection of T cell receptor beta chains follows, all from one sample in a study of OX40 agonist ivuxolimab in advanced cancers. TCRdb's table, derived via immunoSEQ multiplex PCR, lists solely in-frame clones and lacks some. The sample holds approximately 65,000 clones, 80% to 95% seen once. Sample: CD4+ or CD8+ T cells sorted from blood, taken in a trial of the OX40 agonist ivuxolimab. The source is an adult with an advanced solid tumor such as melanoma, head and neck, liver or kidney cancer. The CDR3 runs from the conserved cysteine through the conserved F or W. D genes are given only for firm matches. Size values are once, few and many counts, or a class for expanded clones, and some rows have none.

d_gene,abundance,j_gene,v_gene,len,CDR3aa,CDR3nt
TRBD1,once,TRBJ2-5,TRBV27,15,CASSLIGQGRETQYF,TGTGCCAGCAGTTTAATAGGACAGGGGCGAGAGACCCAGTACTTC
NA,NA,TRBJ1-6,TRBV9,15,CASSVDGSYNSPLHF,TGTGCCAGCAGCGTAGACGGCTCCTATAATTCACCCCTCCACTTT
NA,once,TRBJ2-2,TRBV14,16,CASSLGPHRSTGELFF,TGTGCCAGCAGCCTTGGACCCCACCGCAGCACCGGGGAGCTGTTTTTT
TRBD1,NA,TRBJ2-7,TRBV6-5,15,CASSQTGQGLYEQYF,TGTGCCAGCAGCCAGACGGGACAGGGTCTCTACGAGCAGTACTTC
NA,once,TRBJ1-2,TRBV11-3,13,CASSSHREYGYTF,TGTGCCAGCAGCAGTCACAGGGAATATGGCTACACCTTC
NA,few,TRBJ2-5,TRBV11-2,16,CASSHQSDSYLETQYF,TGTGCCAGCAGCCACCAATCGGACAGTTATTTGGAAACCCAGTACTTC
NA,once,TRBJ1-2,TRBV6-6,13,CASSSDRNYGYTF,TGTGCCAGCAGTTCCGACAGAAACTATGGCTACACCTTC
NA,NA,TRBJ2-5,TRBV19,13,CASSRGVSETQYF,TGTGCCAGTAGTAGGGGGGTCTCAGAGACCCAGTACTTC
TRBD1,NA,TRBJ1-2,TRBV23-1,19,CANKGITGTGYPPLYGYTF,TGCGCCAACAAGGGTATAACCGGGACAGGGTATCCCCCTCTCTATGGCTACACCTTC
NA,NA,TRBJ1-2,TRBV25-1,14,CASSEYLGSSGYTF,TGTGCCAGCAGTGAATATTTGGGGAGTTCTGGCTACACCTTC